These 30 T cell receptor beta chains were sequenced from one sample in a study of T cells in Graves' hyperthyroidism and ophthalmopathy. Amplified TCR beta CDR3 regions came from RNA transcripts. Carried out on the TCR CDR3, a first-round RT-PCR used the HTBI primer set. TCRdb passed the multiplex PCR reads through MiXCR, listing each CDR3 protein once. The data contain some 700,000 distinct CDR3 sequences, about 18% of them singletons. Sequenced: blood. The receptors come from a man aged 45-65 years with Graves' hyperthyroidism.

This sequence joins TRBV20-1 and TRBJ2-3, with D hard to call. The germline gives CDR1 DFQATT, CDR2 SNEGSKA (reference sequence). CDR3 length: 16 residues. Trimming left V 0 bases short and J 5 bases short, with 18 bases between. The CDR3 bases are TGCAGTGCTAGAGAGTTGCAGACTCAAGTTGGAGATACGCAGTATTTT. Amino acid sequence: CSARELQTQVGDTQYF.

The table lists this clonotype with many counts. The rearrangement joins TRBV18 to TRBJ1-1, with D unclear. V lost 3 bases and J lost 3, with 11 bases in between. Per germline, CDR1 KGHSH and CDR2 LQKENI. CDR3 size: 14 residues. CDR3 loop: CASSPRGFDTEAFF. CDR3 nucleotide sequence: TGTGCCAGCTCACCCCGGGGTTTCGACACTGAAGCTTTCTTT.

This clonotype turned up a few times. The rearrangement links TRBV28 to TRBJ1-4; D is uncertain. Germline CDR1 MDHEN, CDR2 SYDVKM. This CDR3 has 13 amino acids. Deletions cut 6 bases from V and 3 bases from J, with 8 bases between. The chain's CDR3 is CASRVVPNEKLFF. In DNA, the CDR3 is TGTGCCAGCAGGGTAGTTCCTAATGAAAAACTGTTTTTT.

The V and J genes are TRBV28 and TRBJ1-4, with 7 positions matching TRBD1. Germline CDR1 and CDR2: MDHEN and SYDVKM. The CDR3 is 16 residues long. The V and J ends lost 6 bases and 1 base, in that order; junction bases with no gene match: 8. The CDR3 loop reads CASRPRQGVTNEKLFF. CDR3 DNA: TGTGCCAGCAGACCCAGACAGGGTGTAACTAATGAAAAACTGTTTTTT.

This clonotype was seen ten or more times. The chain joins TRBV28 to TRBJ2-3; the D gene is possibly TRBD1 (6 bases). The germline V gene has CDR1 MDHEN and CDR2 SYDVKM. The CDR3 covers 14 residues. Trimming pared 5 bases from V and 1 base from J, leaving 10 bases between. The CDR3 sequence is CASSMDSGTDTQYF. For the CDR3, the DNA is TGTGCCAGCAGTATGGACAGTGGCACAGATACGCAGTATTTT.

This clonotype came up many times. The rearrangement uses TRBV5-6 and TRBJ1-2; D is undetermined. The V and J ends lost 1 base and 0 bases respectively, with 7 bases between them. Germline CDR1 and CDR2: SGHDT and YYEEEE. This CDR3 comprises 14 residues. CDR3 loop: CASSLPEANYGYTF. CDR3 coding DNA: TGTGCCAGCAGCTTGCCTGAAGCTAACTATGGCTACACCTTC. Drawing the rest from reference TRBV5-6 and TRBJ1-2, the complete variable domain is DAGVTQSPTHLIKTRGQQVTLRCSPKSGHDTVSWYQQALGQGPQFIFQYYEEEERQRGNFPDRFSGHQFPNYSSELNVNALLLGDSALYLCASSLPEANYGYTFGSGTRLTVV.

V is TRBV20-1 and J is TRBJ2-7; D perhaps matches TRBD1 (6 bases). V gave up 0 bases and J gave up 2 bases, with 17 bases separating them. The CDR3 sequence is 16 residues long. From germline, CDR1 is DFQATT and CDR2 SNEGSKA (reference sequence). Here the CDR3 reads CSARDSEQGGTYEQYF. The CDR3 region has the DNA TGCAGTGCTAGAGATTCAGAACAGGGCGGAACCTACGAGCAGTACTTC.

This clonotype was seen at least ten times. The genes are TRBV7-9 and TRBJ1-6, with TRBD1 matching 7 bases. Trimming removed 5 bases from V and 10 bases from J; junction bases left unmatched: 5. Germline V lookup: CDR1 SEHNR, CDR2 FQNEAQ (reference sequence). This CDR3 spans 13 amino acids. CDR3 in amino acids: CASSPDRTSPLHF. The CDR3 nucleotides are TGTGCCAGCAGCCCGGACAGGACGTCACCCCTCCACTTT.

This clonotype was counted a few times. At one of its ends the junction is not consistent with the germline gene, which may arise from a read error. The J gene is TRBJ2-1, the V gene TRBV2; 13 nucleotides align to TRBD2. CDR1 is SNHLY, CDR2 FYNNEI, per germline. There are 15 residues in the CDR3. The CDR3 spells CASSGGLAGYNEQLF. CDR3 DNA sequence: TGTGCCAGCAGTGGGGGACTAGCGGGATACAATGAGCAGCTCTTC.

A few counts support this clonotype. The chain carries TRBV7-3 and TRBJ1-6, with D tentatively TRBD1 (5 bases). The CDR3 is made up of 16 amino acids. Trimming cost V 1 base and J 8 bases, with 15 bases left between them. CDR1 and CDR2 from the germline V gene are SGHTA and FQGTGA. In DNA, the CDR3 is TGTGCCAGCAGCTTAAGTTCCGGGACTGGGGATTCACCCCTCCACTTT. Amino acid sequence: CASSLSSGTGDSPLHF.

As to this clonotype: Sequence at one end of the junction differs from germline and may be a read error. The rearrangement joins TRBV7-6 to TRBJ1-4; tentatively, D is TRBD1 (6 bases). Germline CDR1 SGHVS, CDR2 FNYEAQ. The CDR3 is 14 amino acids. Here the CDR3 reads CASSFNRENEKLFF. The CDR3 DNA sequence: TGCGCCAGCAGCTTCAACAGGGAAAATGAAAAACTGTTTTTT.

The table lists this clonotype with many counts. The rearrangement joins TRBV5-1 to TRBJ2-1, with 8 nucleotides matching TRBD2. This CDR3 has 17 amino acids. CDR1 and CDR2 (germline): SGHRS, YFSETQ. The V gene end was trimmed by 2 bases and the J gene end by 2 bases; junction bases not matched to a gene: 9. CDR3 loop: CASSLMLAGGPYNEQFF. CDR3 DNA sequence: TGCGCCAGCAGCTTAATGCTAGCGGGTGGCCCCTACAATGAGCAGTTCTTC.

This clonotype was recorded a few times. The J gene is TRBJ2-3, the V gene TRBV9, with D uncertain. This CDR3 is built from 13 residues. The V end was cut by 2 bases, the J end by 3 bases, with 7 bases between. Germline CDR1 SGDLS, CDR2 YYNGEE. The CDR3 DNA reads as TGTGCCAGCAGCGTCGAACTTACAGATACGCAGTATTTT. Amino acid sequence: CASSVELTDTQYF.

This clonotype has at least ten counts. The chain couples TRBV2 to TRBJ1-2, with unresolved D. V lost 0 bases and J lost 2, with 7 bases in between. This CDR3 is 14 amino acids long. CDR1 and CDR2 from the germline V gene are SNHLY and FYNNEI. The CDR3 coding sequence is TGTGCCAGCAGTGAAGCATCCCCCAACTATGGCTACACCTTC. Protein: CASSEASPNYGYTF. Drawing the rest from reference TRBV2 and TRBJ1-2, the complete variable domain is EPEVTQTPSHQVTQMGQEVILRCVPISNHLYFYWYRQILGQKVEFLVSFYNNEISEKSEIFDDQFSVERPDGSNFTLKIRSTKLEDSAMYFCASSEASPNYGYTFGSGTRLTVV.

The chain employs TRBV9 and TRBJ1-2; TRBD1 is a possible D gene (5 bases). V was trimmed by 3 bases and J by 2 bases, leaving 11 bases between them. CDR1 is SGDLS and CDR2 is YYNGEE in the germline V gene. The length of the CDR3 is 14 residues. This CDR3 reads CASSAGLSNYGYTF. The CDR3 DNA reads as TGTGCCAGCAGCGCGGGACTGTCGAACTATGGCTACACCTTC. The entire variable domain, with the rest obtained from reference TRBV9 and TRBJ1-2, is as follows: DSGVTQTPKHLITATGQRVTLRCSPRSGDLSVYWYQQSLDQGLQFLIQYYNGEERAKGNILERFSAQQFPDLHSELNLSSLELGDSALYFCASSAGLSNYGYTFGSGTRLTVV.

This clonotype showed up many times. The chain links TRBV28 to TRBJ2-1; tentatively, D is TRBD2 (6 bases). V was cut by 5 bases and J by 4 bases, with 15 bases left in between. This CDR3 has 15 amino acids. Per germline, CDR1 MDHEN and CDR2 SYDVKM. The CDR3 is CASSTGLANYNEQFF. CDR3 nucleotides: TGTGCCAGCAGTACGGGACTTGCCAATTACAATGAGCAGTTCTTC.

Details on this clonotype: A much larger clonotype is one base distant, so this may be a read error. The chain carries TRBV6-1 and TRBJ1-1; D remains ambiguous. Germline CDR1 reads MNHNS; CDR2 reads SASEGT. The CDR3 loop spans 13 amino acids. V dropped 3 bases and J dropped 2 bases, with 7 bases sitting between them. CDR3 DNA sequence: TGTGCCAGCAGTGATCCACCTAACACTGAAGCTTTCTTT. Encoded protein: CASSDPPNTEAFF.

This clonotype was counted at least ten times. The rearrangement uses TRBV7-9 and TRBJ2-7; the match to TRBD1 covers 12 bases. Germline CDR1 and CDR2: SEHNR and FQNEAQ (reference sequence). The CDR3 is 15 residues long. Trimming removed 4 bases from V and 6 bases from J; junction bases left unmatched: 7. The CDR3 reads CASSSETGQGAEQYF. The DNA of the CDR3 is TGTGCCAGCAGCTCAGAAACGGGACAGGGGGCCGAGCAGTACTTC. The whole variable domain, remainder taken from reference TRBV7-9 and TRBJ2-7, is DTGVSQNPRHKITKRGQNVTFRCDPISEHNRLYWYRQTLGQGPEFLTYFQNEAQLEKSRLLSDRFSAERPKGSFSTLEIQRTEQGDSAMYLCASSSETGQGAEQYFGPGTRLTVT.

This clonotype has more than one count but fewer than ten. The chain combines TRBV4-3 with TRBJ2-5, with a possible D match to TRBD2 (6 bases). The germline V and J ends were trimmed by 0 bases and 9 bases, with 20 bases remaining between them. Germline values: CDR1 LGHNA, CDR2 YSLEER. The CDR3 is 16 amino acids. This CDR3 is CASSQDVRGGPGAQYF. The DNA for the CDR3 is TGCGCCAGCAGCCAAGATGTTAGGGGAGGCCCCGGGGCCCAGTACTTC.

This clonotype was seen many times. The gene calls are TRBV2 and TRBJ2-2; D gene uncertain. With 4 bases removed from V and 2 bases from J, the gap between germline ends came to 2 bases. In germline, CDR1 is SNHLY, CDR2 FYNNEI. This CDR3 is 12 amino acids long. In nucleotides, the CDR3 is TGTGCCAGCAGTGCTAACACCGGGGAGCTGTTTTTT. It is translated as CASSANTGELFF.

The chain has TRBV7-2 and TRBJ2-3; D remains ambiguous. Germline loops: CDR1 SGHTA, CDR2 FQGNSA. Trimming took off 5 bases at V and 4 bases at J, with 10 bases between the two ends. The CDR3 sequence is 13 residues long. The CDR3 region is CASSPTSPDTQYF. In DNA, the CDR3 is TGTGCCAGCAGCCCAACCTCCCCAGATACGCAGTATTTT.

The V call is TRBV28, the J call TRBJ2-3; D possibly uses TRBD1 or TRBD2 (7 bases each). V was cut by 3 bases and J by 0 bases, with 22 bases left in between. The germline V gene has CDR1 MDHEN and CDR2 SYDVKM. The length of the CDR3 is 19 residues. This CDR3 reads CASSFFDRAAGASTDTQYF. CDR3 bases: TGTGCCAGCAGTTTCTTTGACAGGGCCGCGGGAGCAAGCACAGATACGCAGTATTTT. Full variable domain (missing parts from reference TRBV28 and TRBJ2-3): DVKVTQSSRYLVKRTGEKVFLECVQDMDHENMFWYRQDPGLGLRLIYFSYDVKMKEKGDIPEGYSVSREKKERFSLILESASTNQTSMYLCASSFFDRAAGASTDTQYFGPGTRLTVL.

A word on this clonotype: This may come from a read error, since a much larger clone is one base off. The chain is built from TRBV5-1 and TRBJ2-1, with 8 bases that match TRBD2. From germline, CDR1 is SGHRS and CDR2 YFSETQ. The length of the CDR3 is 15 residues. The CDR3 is CASGLVSGNSNEQFF. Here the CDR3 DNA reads TGCGCCAGCGGCTTGGTTAGCGGGAACAGTAATGAGCAGTTCTTC.

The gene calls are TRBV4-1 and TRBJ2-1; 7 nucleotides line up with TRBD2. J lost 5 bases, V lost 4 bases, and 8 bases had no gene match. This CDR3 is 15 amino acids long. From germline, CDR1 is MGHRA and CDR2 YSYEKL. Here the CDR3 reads CASSRLGEGNNEQFF. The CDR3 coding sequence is TGCGCCAGCAGCCGCCTAGGGGAGGGAAACAATGAGCAGTTCTTC.

The chain's CDR3 is CASSLMSNSPLHF. The CDR3 nucleotides are TGTGCCAGCAGTTTAATGAGTAATTCACCCCTCCACTTT. The chain combines TRBV27 with TRBJ1-6; D gene unclear. CDR1 is MNHEY, CDR2 SMNVEV, per germline (reference sequence). This CDR3 spans 13 amino acids. V lost 2 bases and J 6 bases, leaving 5 bases between the germline ends.

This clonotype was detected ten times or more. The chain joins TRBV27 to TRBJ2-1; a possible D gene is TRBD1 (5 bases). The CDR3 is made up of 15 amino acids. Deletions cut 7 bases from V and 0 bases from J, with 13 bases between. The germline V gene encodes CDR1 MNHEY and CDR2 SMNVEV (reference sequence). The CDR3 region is CASTLGQGSYNEQFF. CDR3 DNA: TGTGCCAGCACCCTAGGCCAGGGCTCCTACAATGAGCAGTTCTTC.

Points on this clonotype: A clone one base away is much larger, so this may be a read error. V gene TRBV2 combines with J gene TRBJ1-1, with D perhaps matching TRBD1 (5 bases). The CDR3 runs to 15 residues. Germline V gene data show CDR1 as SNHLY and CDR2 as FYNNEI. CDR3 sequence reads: CASSEGQTMNTEALF. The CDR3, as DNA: TGTGCCAGCAGTGAAGGACAGACGATGAACACTGAAGCTCTCTTT.

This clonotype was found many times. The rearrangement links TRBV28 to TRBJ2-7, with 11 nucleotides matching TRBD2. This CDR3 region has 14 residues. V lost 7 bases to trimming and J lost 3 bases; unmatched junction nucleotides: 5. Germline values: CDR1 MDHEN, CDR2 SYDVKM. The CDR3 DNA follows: TGTGCCAGCACTTATGGGACTAGCGGCTACGAGCAGTACTTC. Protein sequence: CASTYGTSGYEQYF.

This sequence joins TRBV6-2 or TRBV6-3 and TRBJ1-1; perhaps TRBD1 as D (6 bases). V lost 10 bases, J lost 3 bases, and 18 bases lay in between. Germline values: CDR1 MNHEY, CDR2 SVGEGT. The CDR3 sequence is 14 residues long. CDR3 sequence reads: CAILKRQVDTEAFF. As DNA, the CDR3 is TGTGCCATCCTTAAGAGACAGGTGGACACTGAAGCTTTCTTT.

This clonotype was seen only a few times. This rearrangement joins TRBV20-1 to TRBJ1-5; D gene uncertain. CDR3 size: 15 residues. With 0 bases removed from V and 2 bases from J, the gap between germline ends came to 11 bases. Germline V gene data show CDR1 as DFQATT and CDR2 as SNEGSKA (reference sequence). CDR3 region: CSARDRTQGNQPQHF. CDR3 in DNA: TGCAGTGCTAGAGACAGGACCCAGGGCAATCAGCCCCAGCATTTT.